The T cell receptor (beta chain) described here comes from a study of PD-L1 blockade in urothelial cancer. Profiled with immunoSEQ multiplex PCR; TCRdb holds only in-frame clones, not every one. The sample consists of around 92,000 clones, roughly 90% of them appearing once. The time point is: pretreatment peripheral blood. Trimming took 1 base from V and 1 from J; bases not matched to a gene: 3. The CDR3 loop spans 15 amino acids. Germline loops: CDR1 SGHVS, CDR2 FQNEAQ. This clonotype was sampled from a woman aged 80 or older with urothelial cancer. The sequencing used PBMCs, collected around atezolizumab (anti-PD-L1) treatment. The V and J genes are TRBV7-8 and TRBJ2-7, with 8 bases fitting TRBD2. The CDR3 here is CASSLESGGSYEQYF. DNA of the CDR3: TGTGCCAGCAGCTTAGAGTCGGGAGGGTCCTACGAGCAGTACTTC.